Following are 19 T cell receptor beta chains from one sample sequenced in a study of T cell changes during pregnancy in multiple sclerosis. Only in-frame clones appear in the TCRdb table, and some are missing; sequencing was by immunoSEQ multiplex PCR. The sample includes 55,000 to 65,000 clones, about 92% of them seen just once. The material was peripheral blood, obtained in the first trimester of pregnancy. These receptors came from a female donor in good health, enrolled as a control in a pregnancy study.

This clone has more than one count but fewer than ten. The chain carries TRBV28 and TRBJ2-3; D not resolved. This CDR3 spans 10 amino acids. Germline loops: CDR1 MDHEN, CDR2 SYDVKM. The germline V and J ends were trimmed by 10 bases and 6 bases, with 8 bases remaining between them. CDR3 DNA: TGTGCCAACTACGCGGATACGCAGTATTTT. Amino acids: CANYADTQYF.

The V gene is TRBV7-8, the J gene TRBJ2-7, with no clear D. The CDR3 runs 16 residues. Between the trimmed V and J ends, which lost 4 bases and 8 bases, there was a span of 24 bases. Per the germline V gene, CDR1 is SGHVS and CDR2 is FQNEAQ. For the CDR3, the DNA is TGTGCCAGCAGCTCCCAAGGTCCGGGTTATCAGTTAAAGCAGTACTTC. It encodes CASSSQGPGYQLKQYF.

V and J are TRBV28 and TRBJ2-1; 12 nucleotides align to TRBD2. The V segment lost 4 bases and the J segment 10 bases; nucleotides outside the gene matches: 8. Looked up from germline, CDR1 is MDHEN and CDR2 is SYDVKM. The CDR3 length is 15 residues. Here the CDR3 reads CASSYLAGGPEEQFF. The CDR3 region has the DNA TGTGCCAGCAGTTACCTAGCGGGAGGGCCAGAAGAGCAGTTCTTC.

The chain links TRBV11-3 to TRBJ1-3; possibly TRBD1 for D (5 bases). Trimming took 5 bases from V and 2 from J, leaving 19 bases between them. Germline V CDR1 and CDR2: SGHNT, YENEEA. The CDR3 spans 17 residues. DNA of the CDR3: TGTGCCAGCAGCGGGCGGGGTACAGGCCGGCCTGGAAACACCATATATTTT. As protein: CASSGRGTGRPGNTIYF.

V and J are TRBV9 and TRBJ1-3; tentatively, D is TRBD1 (5 bases). Germline values: CDR1 SGDLS, CDR2 YYNGEE. The CDR3 is 13 amino acids. V lost 2 bases and J 4 bases, leaving 7 bases between the germline ends. This chain's CDR3 is CASSVGGGNTIYF. The DNA for the CDR3 is TGTGCCAGCAGCGTGGGGGGGGGAAACACCATATATTTT.

V gene TRBV18 combines with J gene TRBJ1-1, with D possibly matching TRBD1 (5 bases). Germline CDR1 is KGHSH and CDR2 is LQKENI. The CDR3 runs to 16 residues. Trimming took 3 bases from V and 6 from J, leaving 20 bases between them. DNA of the CDR3: TGTGCCAGCTCACCCTCCCACGGCGACGGGGGGGCTGAAGCTTTCTTT. It encodes CASSPSHGDGGAEAFF.

This rearrangement joins TRBV7-7 to TRBJ2-5; 10 nucleotides align to TRBD2. The ends lost 1 base at V and 2 bases at J; junction bases unmatched: 4. The germline V gene has CDR1 SSHAT and CDR2 FNYEAQ (reference sequence). The CDR3 loop spans 16 amino acids. The CDR3 loop is CASSLGRAGGQETQYF. The CDR3 region has the DNA TGTGCCAGCAGCTTAGGTCGAGCGGGAGGGCAAGAGACCCAGTACTTC.

The chain has TRBV20-1 and TRBJ2-3, with D uncertain. This CDR3 contains 11 residues. Germline V gene data show CDR1 as DFQATT and CDR2 as SNEGSKA (reference sequence). V lost 6 bases, J lost 4 bases, and 8 bases lay in between. The CDR3 is CSAQISDTQYF. The CDR3 nucleotides read TGCAGTGCCCAGATTTCAGATACGCAGTATTTT.

V usage is TRBV4-3 and J usage is TRBJ2-2, with 7 bases that match TRBD2. Trimming removed 4 bases from V and 4 bases from J; junction bases left unmatched: 24. This CDR3 has 21 residues. The germline V gene has CDR1 LGHNA and CDR2 YSLEER. In nucleotides, the CDR3 is TGCGCCAGCAGCCCGTCCATTTGGGCAGGGAGGGATTGGATGGGCACCGGGGAGCTGTTTTTT. It encodes CASSPSIWAGRDWMGTGELFF.

This clone was recorded once. The gene calls are TRBV6-5 and TRBJ1-2, with a tentative D call TRBD1 (6 bases). With 5 bases removed from V and 4 bases from J, the gap between germline ends came to 14 bases. The CDR3 runs 14 residues. The V gene's germline CDR1 is MNHEY and CDR2 SVGAGI. The CDR3 nucleotides read TGTGCCAGCAGTCCTGGGACAACTCTCTATGGCTACACCTTC. It is translated as CASSPGTTLYGYTF.

This chain joins TRBV6-5 and TRBJ2-7, with 8 bases fitting TRBD1. The CDR3 sequence is 15 residues long. Germline trimming cut 6 bases from V and 6 bases from J; bases unmatched to any gene: 13. Germline V lookup: CDR1 MNHEY, CDR2 SVGAGI. In DNA form, the CDR3 reads TGTGCCAGCAGAACTCAGGGGGCGGCTCGGGGCGAGCAGTACTTC. Translation gives CASRTQGAARGEQYF.

The rearrangement uses TRBV10-3 and TRBJ1-6, with TRBD1 matching over 7 bases. CDR1 is ENHRY and CDR2 is SYGVKD in the germline V gene. Trimming at V came to 0 bases and at J to 8 bases, leaving 4 bases not matched to a gene. CDR3 length: 15 residues. The CDR3 protein is CAISESTGNYSPLHF. The CDR3 DNA sequence: TGTGCCATCAGTGAGTCGACAGGGAATTATTCACCCCTCCACTTT.

This chain uses TRBV5-1 with TRBJ2-3; the D gene is possibly TRBD2 (6 bases). V lost 6 bases and J 0 bases, leaving 14 bases between the germline ends. From germline, CDR1 is SGHRS and CDR2 YFSETQ. CDR3 length: 15 residues. The CDR3 is CASIHRGSSTDTQYF. DNA of the CDR3: TGCGCCAGCATCCACCGGGGGTCTAGCACAGATACGCAGTATTTT. The variable domain in full, with the rest retrieved from reference TRBV5-1 and TRBJ2-3, is KAGVTQTPRYLIKTRGQQVTLSCSPISGHRSVSWYQQTPGQGLQFLFEYFSETQRNKGNFPGRFSGRQFSNSRSEMNVSTLELGDSALYLCASIHRGSSTDTQYFGPGTRLTVL.

The table lists this clone with many counts. The chain links TRBV21-1 to TRBJ1-2; the D call in the table, TRBD1, was not verified against the DNA. TRBV21-1 is designated a pseudogene. The length of the CDR3 is 15 residues. The CDR3 DNA is TGTGCCAGCACCTCTATGACAGGTCGGAACTATGGCTACACCTTC. This codes for CASTSMTGRNYGYTF.

The chain employs TRBV11-2 and TRBJ1-2; D is ambiguous. Germline V CDR1 and CDR2: SGHAT, FQNNGV. The CDR3 has 14 residues. V gave up 5 bases and J gave up 2 bases, with 12 bases separating them. In DNA, the CDR3 is TGTGCCAGCAGCCCCCGCAGACAAAACTATGGCTACACCTTC. Its translation: CASSPRRQNYGYTF.

The chain combines TRBV7-2 with TRBJ1-6; 7 bases match TRBD1. The germline gives CDR1 SGHTA, CDR2 FQGNSA. With 3 bases clipped from V and 9 bases from J, the junction kept 2 bases outside the gene matches. This CDR3 comprises 13 residues. The CDR3 DNA sequence: TGTGCCAGCAGCTTCACAGGGGCTTCACCCCTCCACTTT. It translates to CASSFTGASPLHF.

The V gene is TRBV29-1, the J gene TRBJ1-2; D is ambiguous. The CDR3 length is 13 residues. Germline values: CDR1 SQVTM, CDR2 ANQGSEA. The V end lost 0 bases, the J end lost 1 base, and 6 bases lay between the germline ends. The CDR3 spells CSVEETINYGYTF. CDR3 bases: TGCAGCGTTGAAGAGACTATTAACTATGGCTACACCTTC.

The V gene is TRBV4-3, the J gene TRBJ1-6; D not resolved. The V gene's germline CDR1 is LGHNA and CDR2 YSLEER. The CDR3 contains 14 residues. The V end lost 2 bases, the J end lost 5 bases, and 7 bases lay between the germline ends. CDR3: CASSQIPDNSPLHF. The CDR3 coding sequence is TGCGCCAGCAGCCAAATTCCGGATAATTCACCCCTCCACTTT.

This clone was observed a single time. J is TRBJ1-2 and V is TRBV28; D is unresolved. The CDR3 is 11 residues long. V lost 5 bases, J lost 4 bases, and 5 bases lay in between. CDR1 and CDR2 (germline): MDHEN, SYDVKM. The CDR3 is CASSNSYGYTF. CDR3 in DNA: TGTGCCAGCAGTAATAGCTATGGCTACACCTTC.